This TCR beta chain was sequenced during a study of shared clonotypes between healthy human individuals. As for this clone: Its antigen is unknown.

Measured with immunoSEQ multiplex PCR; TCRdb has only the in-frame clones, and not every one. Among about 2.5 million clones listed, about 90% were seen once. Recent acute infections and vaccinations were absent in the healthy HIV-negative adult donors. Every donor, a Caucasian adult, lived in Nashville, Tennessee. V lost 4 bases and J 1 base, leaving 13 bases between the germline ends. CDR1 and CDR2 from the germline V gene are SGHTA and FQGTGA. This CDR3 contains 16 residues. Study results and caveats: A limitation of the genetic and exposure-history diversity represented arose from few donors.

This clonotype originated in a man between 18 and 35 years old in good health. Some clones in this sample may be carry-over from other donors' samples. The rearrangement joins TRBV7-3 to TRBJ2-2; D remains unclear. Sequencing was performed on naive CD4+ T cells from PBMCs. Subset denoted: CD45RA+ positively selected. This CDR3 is CASSSQSTLNTGELFF. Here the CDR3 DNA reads TGTGCCAGCAGCTCACAGTCGACGTTGAACACCGGGGAGCTGTTTTTT.